Given below is one TCR beta chain in context. The data were taken from a study of blood T cell repertoires in COVID-19. At the level of the study: PBMCs, B-cell-depleted T cells, or T cells provided the cDNA or gDNA that made up the material.

The CDR3 is 14 amino acids. The V and J ends lost 4 bases and 5 bases, in that order; junction bases with no gene match: 7. Germline values: CDR1 SGHNT, CDR2 YYREEE (reference sequence). Sequenced by immunoSEQ multiplex PCR; TCRdb stores in-frame clones only, minus some. The table includes about 400,000 clones, roughly 88% detected once. The sample taken for sequencing was PBMCs or T cells enriched from blood (not recorded which). This rearrangement joins TRBV5-4 to TRBJ2-7; TRBD1 matches at 9 bases. The source is a woman between 40 and 55 years old with acute COVID-19. CDR3 coding DNA: TGTGCCAGCAGCGTCAGGACAGGGGAGCACGAGCAGTACTTC. Residues: CASSVRTGEHEQYF.